A selection of T cell receptor beta chains follows, all from one sample in a study of blood T cell repertoires in COVID-19. Data came from immunoSEQ multiplex PCR; TCRdb stores just in-frame clones and leaves some out. The profile covers just under 20,000 clones, with around nine tenths appearing a single time and around 10% taken by the ten largest. The sample consisted of peripheral blood. These receptors all come from a human donor in a cohort sampled during active COVID-19. Each CDR3 is given with its conserved first and last residue. D genes are given only for firm matches. Only some rows state a clone size, as once, few, many or a class for expanded clones.

>TRBJ1-5|few|TRBV29-1|TRBD1
CSVTTGVGQPQHF
TGCAGCGTCACGACAGGGGTAGGCCAGCCCCAGCATTTT
>TRBJ1-3|.|TRBV9|.
CASSDPQYSGNTIYF
TGTGCCAGCAGTGATCCACAGTACTCTGGAAACACCATATATTTT
>TRBJ2-7|.|TRBV2|TRBD2
CASRGTSGGTYEQYF
TGTGCCAGCAGGGGTACTAGCGGGGGAACCTACGAGCAGTACTTC
>TRBJ2-5|.|TRBV5-1|.
CASSLEGLLETQYF
TGCGCCAGCAGCTTGGAGGGGCTGTTAGAGACCCAGTACTTC
>TRBJ1-2|few|TRBV19|.
CASTLQGFYGYTF
TGTGCCAGTACCTTACAGGGATTCTATGGCTACACCTTC
>TRBJ1-5|.|TRBV4-1|.
CASSNGPGNQPQHF
TGCGCCAGCAGCAACGGGCCGGGGAATCAGCCCCAGCATTTT
>TRBJ1-2|.|TRBV12-3/TRBV12-4|.
CASSPSGMDGYTF
TGTGCCAGCAGCCCCTCAGGTATGGATGGCTACACCTTC
>TRBJ1-6|.|TRBV30|.
CAWSVLSRQSDSPLHF
TGTGCCTGGAGTGTACTTTCTCGACAGTCCGATTCACCCCTCCACTTT
>TRBJ2-7|few|TRBV7-9|.
CASSLGTSAYEQYF
TGTGCCAGCAGCTTAGGGACTTCTGCCTACGAGCAGTACTTC
>TRBJ1-6|.|TRBV9|.
CASSVEYSNSPLHF
TGTGCCAGCAGCGTAGAGTACAGCAATTCACCCCTCCACTTT
>TRBJ1-6|.|TRBV27|.
CASSPLGGSGYNSPLHF
TGTGCCAGCAGTCCCCTCGGAGGGTCAGGGTATAATTCACCCCTCCACTTT
>TRBJ2-2|.|TRBV20-1|TRBD2
CSASLAGVTGELFF
TGCAGTGCTAGTTTAGCGGGCGTCACCGGGGAGCTGTTTTTT
>TRBJ1-1|.|TRBV5-1|.
CASSIIHMNTEAFF
TGCGCCAGCAGCATTATTCACATGAACACTGAAGCTTTCTTT
>TRBJ2-7|.|TRBV6-5|TRBD2
CASTPGAGGYSEQYF
TGTGCCAGCACCCCGGGGGCGGGGGGATACAGCGAGCAGTACTTC
>TRBJ2-7|.|TRBV7-9|TRBD2
CASSLDSWGGTSGDYEQYF
TGTGCCAGCAGCTTAGATAGCTGGGGCGGTACTAGCGGGGACTACGAGCAGTACTTC
>TRBJ2-7|.|TRBV2|.
CASSEGAGRGRWIWYF
TGTGCCAGCAGTGAAGGAGCAGGGCGTGGGCGCTGGATCTGGTACTTC
>TRBJ1-2|.|TRBV6-5|TRBD1
CASSRTGGGYGYTF
TGTGCCAGCAGTAGGACAGGGGGCGGCTATGGCTACACCTTC
>TRBJ2-3|.|TRBV2|TRBD1
CASSRDRGADTQYF
TGTGCCAGCAGCCGGGACAGGGGGGCAGATACGCAGTATTTT
>TRBJ1-1|few|TRBV6-5|TRBD1
CASSQGASTEAFF
TGTGCCAGCAGCCAGGGGGCGAGCACTGAAGCTTTCTTT
>TRBJ2-2|.|TRBV7-9|.
CASSLEGAGELFF
TGTGCCAGCAGCTTAGAAGGGGCCGGGGAGCTGTTTTTT
>TRBJ1-2|.|TRBV11-2|.
CASSPEIGYGYTF
TGTGCCAGCAGCCCCGAGATCGGCTATGGCTACACCTTC
>TRBJ1-1|once|TRBV5-8|.
CASSLRGLGTEAFF
TGTGCCAGCAGCTTGCGGGGGTTGGGCACTGAAGCTTTCTTT
>TRBJ2-7|.|TRBV4-1|TRBD1
CASSQGDRALGKYF
TGCGCCAGCAGCCAGGGGGACAGGGCGCTCGGCAAGTACTTC
>TRBJ2-2|once|TRBV30|.
CAWKWGVGELFF
TGTGCCTGGAAGTGGGGGGTGGGGGAGCTGTTTTTT
>TRBJ2-2|.|TRBV5-1|.
CASSKDSPGTGELFF
TGCGCCAGCAGCAAGGACAGCCCGGGGACCGGGGAGCTGTTTTTT
>TRBJ1-4|.|TRBV10-3|TRBD1
CAISAPGLTGGEKLFF
TGTGCCATCAGTGCACCCGGATTAACAGGGGGCGAAAAACTGTTTTTT
>TRBJ1-5|.|TRBV9|.
CASSVGAVPWDQPQHF
TGTGCCAGCAGCGTAGGTGCGGTGCCTTGGGATCAGCCCCAGCATTTT
>TRBJ2-3|.|TRBV5-5|.
CASSLDRGDTQYF
TGTGCCAGCAGCTTGGATCGAGGGGATACGCAGTATTTT
>TRBJ1-1|.|TRBV18|TRBD1
CASKTGANMNTEAFF
TGTGCCAGCAAGACAGGGGCGAATATGAACACTGAAGCTTTCTTT
>TRBJ2-1|.|TRBV5-4|TRBD2
CASSLTSGGANEQFF
TGTGCCAGCAGCCTGACTAGCGGGGGGGCTAATGAGCAGTTCTTC
>TRBJ2-7|.|TRBV10-3|TRBD1
CAITKTGGGEQYF
TGTGCCATCACGAAGACAGGGGGCGGCGAGCAGTACTTC
>TRBJ1-1|.|TRBV18|.
CASSPRGRNTEAFF
TGTGCCAGCTCACCAAGAGGGCGAAACACTGAAGCTTTCTTT
>TRBJ1-5|.|TRBV19|.
CASSASAGASNQLQHF
TGTGCCAGTAGTGCGAGTGCAGGGGCTAGCAATCAGCTCCAGCATTTT
>TRBJ2-1|.|TRBV5-1|TRBD2
CASTRTSDYNEQFF
TGCGCCAGCACAAGGACTAGCGACTACAATGAGCAGTTCTTC
>TRBJ1-2|.|TRBV6-1|TRBD1
CASSEGTGYGYTF
TGTGCCAGCAGTGAAGGGACAGGCTATGGCTACACCTTC
>TRBJ2-5|.|TRBV3-1/TRBV3-2|.
CASSPIGGQLAGTQYF
TGTGCCAGCAGTCCCATCGGGGGCCAATTAGCGGGGACCCAGTACTTC
>TRBJ2-5|.|TRBV9|.
CASSVGSPREETQYF
TGTGCCAGCAGCGTAGGTAGTCCCCGGGAGGAGACCCAGTACTTC
>TRBJ2-7|once|TRBV7-9|TRBD1
CASSLGTDLEQYF
TGTGCCAGCAGCCTCGGGACAGACCTCGAGCAGTACTTC
>TRBJ1-2|.|TRBV7-3|.
CASSLGPGEYGYTF
TGTGCCAGCAGCTTAGGTCCAGGGGAGTATGGCTACACCTTC
>TRBJ1-2|once|TRBV5-1|TRBD1
CASSYGTGVNYGYTF
TGCGCCAGCAGCTACGGGACAGGGGTTAACTATGGCTACACCTTC
>TRBJ1-1|.|TRBV10-1|TRBD1
CASRTGGEGQNTEAFF
TGCGCCAGCAGGACAGGGGGCGAGGGGCAGAACACTGAAGCTTTCTTT
>TRBJ2-5|.|TRBV5-1|TRBD1
CASTLTGSQETQYF
TGCGCCAGCACCCTGACAGGGTCCCAAGAGACCCAGTACTTC
>TRBJ1-3|few|TRBV5-1|.
CASGMQGSGNTIYF
TGCGCCAGCGGGATGCAGGGATCTGGAAACACCATATATTTT
>TRBJ1-2|.|TRBV20-1|.
CSPPGDYGYTF
TGCAGTCCACCGGGGGACTATGGCTACACCTTC
>TRBJ1-3|.|TRBV7-9|TRBD1
CASSPPRGTGQVF
TGTGCCAGCAGCCCACCCCGCGGGACAGGGCAAGTCTTT
>TRBJ1-2|.|TRBV7-8|.
CASSLVAGEANYGYTF
TGTGCCAGCAGCTTAGTGGCGGGGGAAGCAAACTATGGCTACACCTTC
>TRBJ1-5|.|TRBV30|TRBD1
CACKSGTGRNQPQHF
TGTGCCTGTAAGTCCGGGACAGGGAGAAATCAGCCCCAGCATTTT
>TRBJ1-1|.|TRBV5-4|.
CASSSAGRPEAFF
TGTGCCAGCAGCTCGGCGGGGAGGCCTGAAGCTTTCTTT
>TRBJ1-1|.|TRBV4-2|.
CASSQDSKNTEAFF
TGTGCCAGCAGCCAGGACTCGAAAAACACTGAAGCTTTCTTT
>TRBJ2-3|.|TRBV30|.
CAWSGGTDTQYF
TGTGCCTGGAGCGGTGGCACAGATACGCAGTATTTT